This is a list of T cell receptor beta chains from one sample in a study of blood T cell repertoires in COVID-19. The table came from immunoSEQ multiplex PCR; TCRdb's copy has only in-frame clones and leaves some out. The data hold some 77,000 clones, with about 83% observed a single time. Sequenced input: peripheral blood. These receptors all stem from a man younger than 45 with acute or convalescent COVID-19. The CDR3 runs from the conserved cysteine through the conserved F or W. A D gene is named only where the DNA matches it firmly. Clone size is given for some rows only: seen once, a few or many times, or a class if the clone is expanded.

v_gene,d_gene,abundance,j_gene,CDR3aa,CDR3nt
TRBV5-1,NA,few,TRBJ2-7,CASSLRGTYEQYF,TGCGCCAGCAGCTTGAGGGGAACCTACGAGCAGTACTTC
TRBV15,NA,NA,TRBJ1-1,CATSRDRGTPEAFF,TGTGCCACCAGCAGAGATCGGGGGACCCCTGAAGCTTTCTTT
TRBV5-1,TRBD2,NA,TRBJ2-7,CASTRGTSGGEQYF,TGCGCCAGCACCCGGGGGACTAGCGGGGGCGAGCAGTACTTC
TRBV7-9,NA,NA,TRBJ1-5,CASSSPDNQPQHF,TGTGCCAGCAGCTCTCCAGACAATCAGCCCCAGCATTTT
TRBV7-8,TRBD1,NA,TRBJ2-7,CASSIQGNYEQYF,TGTGCCAGCAGCATACAGGGGAACTACGAGCAGTACTTC
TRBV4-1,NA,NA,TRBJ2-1,CASSLNPGTSVNEQFF,TGCGCCAGCAGCCTCAATCCAGGGACTTCCGTCAATGAGCAGTTCTTC
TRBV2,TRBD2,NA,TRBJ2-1,CASSFSGSLSSEQFF,TGTGCCAGCAGTTTTAGCGGGAGCCTTAGCAGTGAGCAGTTCTTC
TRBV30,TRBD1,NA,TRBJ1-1,CAWIRDRGDTEAFF,TGTGCCTGGATAAGGGACAGGGGGGACACTGAAGCTTTCTTT
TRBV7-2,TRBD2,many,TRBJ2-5,CASTPASGRSETQYF,TGTGCCAGCACCCCAGCTAGCGGGAGGTCGGAGACCCAGTACTTC
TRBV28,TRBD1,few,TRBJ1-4,CASSSTGGIEKLFF,TGTGCCAGCAGTTCGACAGGGGGGATAGAAAAACTGTTTTTT
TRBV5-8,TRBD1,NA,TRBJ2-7,CASSPKNGQVVSREQYF,TGTGCCAGCAGCCCAAAAAACGGACAGGTGGTTTCTCGCGAGCAGTACTTC
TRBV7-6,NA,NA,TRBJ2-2,CASSILGGNGGELFF,TGTGCCAGCAGCATTCTCGGCGGCAACGGCGGGGAGCTGTTTTTT
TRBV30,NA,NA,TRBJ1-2,CASPRGSYGYTF,TGTGCCTCCCCCCGAGGGAGCTATGGCTACACCTTC
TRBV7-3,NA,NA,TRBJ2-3,CASSDSRPTDTQYF,TGTGCCAGCAGCGACTCTCGACCTACAGATACGCAGTATTTT
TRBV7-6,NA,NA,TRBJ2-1,CASTDNYNEQFF,TGTGCCAGCACAGACAACTACAATGAGCAGTTCTTC
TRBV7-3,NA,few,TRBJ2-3,CASSPTPYSGWGPDTQYF,TGTGCCAGCAGCCCAACCCCCTACAGCGGGTGGGGCCCAGATACGCAGTATTTT
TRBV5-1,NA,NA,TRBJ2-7,CASSLDINYEQYF,TGCGCCAGCAGCTTAGACATCAACTACGAGCAGTACTTC
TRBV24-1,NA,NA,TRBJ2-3,CATSSGGTDTQYF,TGTGCCACCAGTTCGGGGGGCACAGATACGCAGTATTTT
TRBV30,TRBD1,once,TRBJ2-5,CAWNDRAMETQYF,TGTGCCTGGAACGACAGGGCAATGGAGACCCAGTACTTC
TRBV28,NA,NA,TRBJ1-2,CASSLPGSGPGYTF,TGTGCCAGCAGTTTACCCGGTTCAGGGCCTGGCTACACCTTC
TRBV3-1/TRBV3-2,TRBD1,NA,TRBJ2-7,CASSKTGTGGYEQYF,TGTGCCAGCAGCAAGACCGGGACAGGGGGTTACGAGCAGTACTTC
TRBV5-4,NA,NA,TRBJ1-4,CASSLAGASNEKLFF,TGTGCCAGCAGCTTGGCAGGGGCTAGTAATGAAAAACTGTTTTTT
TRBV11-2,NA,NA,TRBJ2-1,CASSLGRDEQFF,TGTGCCAGCAGCTTAGGCAGGGATGAGCAGTTCTTC
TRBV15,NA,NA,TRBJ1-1,CATSRDPKVAGDPVEAFF,TGTGCCACCAGCAGAGATCCGAAGGTTGCAGGGGACCCTGTAGAAGCTTTCTTT
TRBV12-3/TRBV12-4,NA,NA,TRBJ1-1,CATSGGTEAFF,TGTGCCACCTCCGGGGGGACTGAAGCTTTCTTT
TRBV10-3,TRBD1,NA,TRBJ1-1,CAINRQGLNTEAFF,TGTGCCATCAACAGACAGGGGCTGAACACTGAAGCTTTCTTT
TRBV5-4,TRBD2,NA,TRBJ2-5,CASSFGTSGGETQYF,TGTGCCAGCAGCTTCGGTACTAGCGGGGGAGAGACCCAGTACTTC
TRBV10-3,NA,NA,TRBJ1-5,CAISDGSSNQPQHF,TGTGCCATCAGTGACGGGTCTAGCAATCAGCCCCAGCATTTT
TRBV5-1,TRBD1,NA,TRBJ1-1,CASSLDRAGTEAFF,TGCGCCAGCAGCTTAGACAGGGCCGGCACTGAAGCTTTCTTT
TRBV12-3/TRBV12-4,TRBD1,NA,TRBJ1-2,CASRQQGLSYTF,TGTGCCAGCAGACAACAGGGGTTGAGCTACACCTTC
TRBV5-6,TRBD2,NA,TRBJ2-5,CASSLGASGVQETQYF,TGTGCCAGCAGCTTGGGAGCTAGCGGGGTACAAGAGACCCAGTACTTC
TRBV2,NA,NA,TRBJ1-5,CASKFKEINQPQHF,TGTGCCAGCAAGTTTAAGGAGATCAATCAGCCCCAGCATTTT
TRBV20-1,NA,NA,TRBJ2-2,CSASDRSYTGELFF,TGCAGTGCTAGTGACAGGTCTTACACCGGGGAGCTGTTTTTT
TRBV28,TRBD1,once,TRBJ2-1,CASSSQSDRGSRYNEQFF,TGTGCCAGCAGTTCACAGTCAGACAGGGGAAGTCGGTACAATGAGCAGTTCTTC
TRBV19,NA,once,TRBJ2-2,CASNPGISGDTGELFF,TGTGCCAGCAACCCCGGGATTTCGGGGGACACCGGGGAGCTGTTTTTT
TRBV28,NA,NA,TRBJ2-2,CASSLTSSGELFF,TGTGCCAGCAGTTTAACTTCCTCGGGGGAGCTGTTTTTT
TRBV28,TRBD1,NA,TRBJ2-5,CASSLRDREWETQYF,TGTGCCAGCAGTTTGCGGGACAGGGAATGGGAGACCCAGTACTTC
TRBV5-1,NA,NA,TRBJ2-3,CASSPQGQGSTDTQYF,TGCGCCAGCAGCCCCCAGGGGCAGGGAAGCACAGATACGCAGTATTTT
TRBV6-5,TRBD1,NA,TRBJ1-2,CASSPPGQGAGGYTF,TGTGCCAGCAGTCCTCCGGGACAGGGGGCGGGCGGCTACACCTTC
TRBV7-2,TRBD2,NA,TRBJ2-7,CASSLQGLAGGEQYF,TGTGCCAGCAGCTTACAGGGACTAGCGGGAGGCGAGCAGTACTTC